Below, 26 T cell receptor beta chains from the same sample are listed, as sequenced in a study of cytotoxic CD8 clonotypes in ibrutinib-treated CLL. This table comes from immunoSEQ multiplex PCR, and its TCRdb copy is limited to in-frame clones, with some not included. The sample contains about 68,000 clones, approximately 71% of which appear only once. This specimen consisted of PBMCs, obtained after 12 months of ibrutinib treatment. The origin of the receptors is a human donor with chronic lymphocytic leukemia.

This clone was seen just once. This sequence joins TRBV5-1 and TRBJ2-3; D is perhaps TRBD1 (5 bases). Trimming stripped 1 base from V and 3 bases from J, with 6 bases between. Germline V gene lookup returns CDR1 SGHRS and CDR2 YFSETQ. The CDR3 is 13 residues long. CDR3 sequence: CASSLRQTDTQYF. The DNA for the CDR3 is TGCGCCAGCAGCTTGAGACAGACAGATACGCAGTATTTT.

The V gene is TRBV6-1, the J gene TRBJ2-7; D remains ambiguous. V lost 6 bases and J 7 bases, leaving 16 bases between the germline ends. This CDR3 is 13 amino acids long. Germline V lookup: CDR1 MNHNS, CDR2 SASEGT. The CDR3 nucleotides read TGTGCCAGCAGCCCGGATCTCCCCGGGGAGCAGTACTTC. This gives the protein CASSPDLPGEQYF.

This clone showed up just once. The chain combines TRBV15 with TRBJ1-4; D is ambiguous. Germline V lookup: CDR1 LNHNV, CDR2 YYDKDF (reference sequence). Between the trimmed V and J ends, which lost 3 bases and 8 bases, there was a span of 13 bases. CDR3 length: 14 amino acids. CDR3 sequence: CATSRTRLGEKLFF. DNA of the CDR3: TGTGCCACCAGCAGGACCCGGCTGGGCGAAAAACTGTTTTTT.

V is TRBV28 and J is TRBJ1-2; possible D gene TRBD1, 5 bases. V was cut by 7 bases and J by 4 bases, with 16 bases left in between. The CDR3 loop spans 14 amino acids. The germline CDR1 and CDR2 sequences are MDHEN and SYDVKM. Here the CDR3 reads CASTPLGLGYGYTF. In DNA, the CDR3 is TGTGCCAGCACTCCATTGGGGCTCGGCTATGGCTACACCTTC.

This clone has a single count. V and J are TRBV5-1 and TRBJ2-3, with no clear D. There are 13 residues in the CDR3. In germline, CDR1 is SGHRS, CDR2 YFSETQ. Trimming removed 1 base from V and 1 base from J, with 4 bases in between. The CDR3 is CASSLTGTDTQYF. CDR3 DNA sequence: TGCGCCAGCAGCTTGACAGGCACAGATACGCAGTATTTT.

Only a few counts were recorded for this clone. V gene TRBV4-3 combines with J gene TRBJ1-6; D unresolved. Germline V gene sequence: CDR1 LGHNA, CDR2 YSLEER. The ends were cut back, 0 bases at V and 6 bases at J, with 9 bases in the middle. The CDR3 consists of 15 residues. CDR3: CASSQDPGSNSPLHF. DNA for the CDR3: TGCGCCAGCAGCCAAGATCCAGGTTCTAATTCACCCCTCCACTTT.

This chain connects TRBV7-2 to TRBJ2-1; D may be TRBD2 (6 bases). V shed 5 bases and J shed 14 bases, with 19 bases lying between them. Germline CDR1 is SGHTA and CDR2 is FQGNSA. This CDR3 is built from 13 residues. CDR3 residues: CASSPTSSPRKFF. The CDR3 nucleotides are TGTGCCAGCAGCCCTACTAGCTCCCCACGGAAGTTCTTC.

V gene TRBV29-1 combines with J gene TRBJ1-2, with 7 bases lining up with TRBD1. Per germline, CDR1 SQVTM and CDR2 ANQGSEA. With V trimmed by 4 bases and J by 6 bases, 8 bases remained unmatched. CDR3 length equals 13 residues. Here the CDR3 reads CSVGGGTVDGYTF. CDR3 in DNA: TGCAGCGTTGGCGGTGGGACAGTGGATGGCTACACCTTC.

This chain links TRBV7-8 with TRBJ1-2; 7 positions agree with TRBD1. The trim removed 6 bases at V and 7 bases at J, leaving 11 bases unmatched. Per germline, CDR1 SGHVS and CDR2 FQNEAQ. The CDR3 extends over 14 amino acids. CDR3 sequence: CASSPGQGESGYTF. The DNA for the CDR3 is TGTGCCAGCAGTCCCGGGCAGGGGGAGAGTGGCTACACCTTC.

This rearrangement joins TRBV5-4 to TRBJ1-2, with D uncertain. Between the trimmed V and J ends, which lost 4 bases and 4 bases, there was a span of 17 bases. CDR1 and CDR2 from the germline V gene are SGHNT and YYREEE (reference sequence). The CDR3 covers 15 residues. The CDR3 loop is CASSASSTSPYGYTF. In DNA form, the CDR3 reads TGTGCCAGCAGCGCCTCCTCGACGTCGCCCTATGGCTACACCTTC.

J is TRBJ2-2 and V is TRBV6-4; unclear D gene. This CDR3 is 13 amino acids long. V was clipped by 0 bases and J by 4 bases, with 3 bases between them. The germline V gene has CDR1 MRHNA and CDR2 SNTAGT. The CDR3 DNA sequence: TGTGCCAGCAGTGACTCGAGCACCGGGGAGCTGTTTTTT. Its protein product is CASSDSSTGELFF.

The table lists this clone with a count of one. This chain connects TRBV5-1 to TRBJ2-3, with D unresolved. V dropped 4 bases and J dropped 2 bases, with 8 bases sitting between them. This CDR3 contains 13 residues. Germline V lookup: CDR1 SGHRS, CDR2 YFSETQ. The CDR3 loop reads CASSLQDTDTQYF. The CDR3 region has the DNA TGCGCCAGCAGCCTCCAAGACACAGATACGCAGTATTTT.

The CDR3 coding sequence is TGTGCCAGCAGGGGACCAAACCAAGAGACCCAGTACTTC. This sequence encodes CASRGPNQETQYF. The chain recombines TRBV14 with TRBJ2-5; D tentatively fits TRBD1 or TRBD2 (5 bases each). The CDR3 has 13 residues. In germline, CDR1 is SGHDN, CDR2 FVKESK. V lost 6 bases to trimming and J lost 0 bases, with 8 bases between them.

This chain joins TRBV7-9 and TRBJ2-5, with TRBD2 matching over 8 bases. The ends lost 5 bases at V and 5 bases at J; junction bases unmatched: 10. CDR1 is SEHNR, CDR2 FQNEAQ, per germline (reference sequence). This CDR3 contains 15 residues. The chain's CDR3 is CASSPVVAGSETQYF. The CDR3 nucleotides read TGTGCCAGCAGCCCCGTCGTAGCGGGGTCTGAGACCCAGTACTTC.

The rearrangement uses TRBV14 and TRBJ1-2, with 7 bases that match TRBD1. V gave up 1 base and J gave up 4 bases; unmatched junction bases: 6. The CDR3 runs 15 residues. Germline assignment: CDR1 SGHDN and CDR2 FVKESK. The chain's CDR3 is CASSQGQGRSYGYTF. DNA of the CDR3: TGTGCCAGCAGCCAAGGACAGGGAAGGAGCTATGGCTACACCTTC.

The genes are TRBV28 and TRBJ2-7, with D perhaps TRBD1 or TRBD2 (7 bases each). The V end was cut by 5 bases, the J end by 7 bases, with 21 bases between. This CDR3 spans 15 amino acids. Germline V CDR1 and CDR2: MDHEN, SYDVKM. CDR3 sequence (DNA): TGTGCCAGCAGTCCCCAGGGGGAGGGGGCTAAAGAGCAGTACTTC. It yields the protein CASSPQGEGAKEQYF.

The chain is built from TRBV7-8 and TRBJ2-3; a possible D gene is TRBD2 (5 bases). The CDR3 loop spans 16 amino acids. Trimming stripped 4 bases from V and 1 base from J, with 15 bases between. Per germline, CDR1 SGHVS and CDR2 FQNEAQ. The CDR3: CASSSARGSRTDTQYF. The CDR3 DNA follows: TGTGCCAGCAGCTCCGCACGGGGATCCCGCACAGATACGCAGTATTTT.

This clone was seen many times. Other nucleotide sequences in the sample specify the same CDR3. CDR3 protein: CSVGQGNQPQHF. The CDR3 nucleotides are TGCAGCGTTGGACAGGGCAATCAGCCCCAGCATTTT. The chain carries TRBV29-1 and TRBJ1-5, with a weak D call TRBD1 (6 bases). V lost 4 bases and J lost 2, with 6 bases in between. The CDR3 has 12 residues. Per the germline V gene, CDR1 is SQVTM and CDR2 is ANQGSEA. Combining the CDR3 with reference TRBV29-1 and TRBJ1-5 gives the whole variable domain SAVISQKPSRDICQRGTSLTIQCQVDSQVTMMFWYRQQPGQSLTLIATANQGSEATYESGFVIDKFPISRPNLTFSTLTVSNMSPEDSSIYLCSVGQGNQPQHFGDGTRLSIL.

The chain joins TRBV6-1 to TRBJ1-1; D might be TRBD1 (5 bases). Germline CDR1 is MNHNS and CDR2 is SASEGT. The CDR3 spans 14 residues. Trimming shortened V by 5 bases and J by 1 base, and 11 bases separated the two germline ends. The CDR3 is CASSPGPTNTEAFF. The CDR3 DNA reads as TGTGCCAGCAGTCCGGGACCGACGAACACTGAAGCTTTCTTT.

This clone appeared a single time. The V and J genes are TRBV19 and TRBJ1-4; a weak D match, TRBD1 (5 bases). The CDR3 extends over 15 amino acids. V was trimmed by 8 bases and J by 5 bases, leaving 18 bases between them. Germline V lookup: CDR1 LNHDA, CDR2 SQIVND (reference sequence). CDR3 coding DNA: TGTGCCAGTCGTTATTATCCGGGACGGAATGAAAAACTGTTTTTT. This translates into CASRYYPGRNEKLFF. Full variable domain (outside the CDR3, taken from reference TRBV19 and TRBJ1-4): DGGITQSPKYLFRKEGQNVTLSCEQNLNHDAMYWYRQDPGQGLRLIYYSQIVNDFQKGDIAEGYSVSREKKESFPLTVTSAQKNPTAFYLCASRYYPGRNEKLFFGSGTQLSVL.

The V and J genes are TRBV28 and TRBJ1-1; maybe TRBD1 (5 bases). Deletions cut 2 bases from V and 4 bases from J, with 8 bases between. The CDR3 has 13 amino acids. Germline assignment: CDR1 MDHEN and CDR2 SYDVKM. The chain's CDR3 is CASSLGGTTEAFF. CDR3 DNA sequence: TGTGCCAGCAGTTTAGGGGGGACCACTGAAGCTTTCTTT.

This chain uses TRBV27 with TRBJ1-1; D is uncertain. CDR1 is MNHEY, CDR2 SMNVEV, per germline (reference sequence). The CDR3 consists of 15 residues. Trimming took off 4 bases at V and 3 bases at J, with 15 bases between the two ends. This chain's CDR3 is CASSSMTRGHTEAFF. The CDR3, as DNA: TGTGCCAGCAGTTCAATGACCAGAGGGCACACTGAAGCTTTCTTT.

This CDR3 reads CASSSIGGSTDTQYF. In DNA, the CDR3 is TGTGCCAGTAGTTCCATCGGGGGAAGCACAGATACGCAGTATTTT. The chain links TRBV19 to TRBJ2-3, with D possibly being TRBD2 (6 bases). The CDR3 totals 15 residues. Between the trimmed V and J ends, which lost 5 bases and 0 bases, there was a span of 12 bases. CDR1 is LNHDA, CDR2 SQIVND, per germline (reference sequence).

Note on this clone: Distinct nucleotide sequences in the sample also encode this CDR3. This sequence joins TRBV7-9 and TRBJ2-1, with TRBD2 matching 7 bases. Trimming took 0 bases from V and 5 from J; bases not matched to a gene: 1. Germline V gene data show CDR1 as SEHNR and CDR2 as FQNEAQ (reference sequence). This CDR3 is built from 14 residues. DNA of the CDR3: TGTGCCAGCAGCTTAGCGGGGGGGAACAATGAGCAGTTCTTC. This translates into CASSLAGGNNEQFF. The full variable domain, in which reference TRBV7-9 and TRBJ2-1 provide the parts outside the CDR3, is DTGVSQNPRHKITKRGQNVTFRCDPISEHNRLYWYRQTLGQGPEFLTYFQNEAQLEKSRLLSDRFSAERPKGSFSTLEIQRTEQGDSAMYLCASSLAGGNNEQFFGPGTRLTVL.

The V call is TRBV7-8, the J call TRBJ1-2; 9 bases line up with TRBD1. CDR1 is SGHVS and CDR2 is FQNEAQ in the germline V gene. The CDR3 covers 19 residues. The V gene end was trimmed by 1 base and the J gene end by 5 bases; junction bases not matched to a gene: 17. The CDR3: CASSLGGTGILIESYGYTF. For the CDR3, the DNA is TGTGCCAGCAGCTTAGGGGGGACAGGGATCTTAATTGAGAGTTATGGCTACACCTTC.

V is TRBV23-1 and J is TRBJ1-3; no firm D call. TRBV23-1 is labeled an ORF, and its function is uncertain. The CDR3 is 18 amino acids. With 3 bases removed from V and 0 bases from J, the gap between germline ends came to 18 bases. The CDR3 nucleotides are TGCGCCAGCAGTCACTTCCTCACCGGTCCGAGCTCTGGAAACACCATATATTTT. Its translation: CASSHFLTGPSSGNTIYF.